These 11 T cell receptor beta chains were sequenced from one sample in a study of identifying expanded T cells in peripheral blood. Measured with immunoSEQ multiplex PCR; TCRdb has only the in-frame clones, and not every one. Of around 76,000 clones listed, 75% to 90% are singletons. The source material was blood. The receptors were gathered from a person between 18 and 70 years old in good health.

This sequence joins TRBV7-7 and TRBJ2-5; 7 bases align to TRBD1. In germline, CDR1 is SSHAT, CDR2 FNYEAQ (reference sequence). V lost 5 bases, J lost 4 bases, and 13 bases stayed unmatched. This CDR3 is 16 amino acids long. Written as DNA, the CDR3 is TGTGCCAGCAGCCAGACAGGGAATATTGGAGGAGAGACCCAGTACTTC. The encoded protein is CASSQTGNIGGETQYF.

The chain uses TRBV18 and TRBJ2-7; no clear D gene. Per germline, CDR1 KGHSH and CDR2 LQKENI. Deletions cut 2 bases from V and 6 bases from J, with 8 bases between. The CDR3 consists of 12 residues. The CDR3 reads CASSPGESEQYF. In nucleotides, the CDR3 is TGTGCCAGCTCACCAGGGGAAAGCGAGCAGTACTTC.

This rearrangement joins TRBV11-2 to TRBJ1-6, with 11 bases fitting TRBD1. V lost 4 bases, J lost 11 bases, and 10 bases stayed unmatched. The CDR3 has 16 residues. Germline V lookup: CDR1 SGHAT, CDR2 FQNNGV. CDR3 region: CASSYSPGTGGTPLHF. The CDR3 nucleotides read TGTGCCAGCAGCTACAGTCCCGGGACAGGGGGGACACCCCTCCACTTT.

The genes are TRBV2 and TRBJ2-5; D perhaps matches TRBD2 (6 bases). Germline V gene data show CDR1 as SNHLY and CDR2 as FYNNEI. The V and J ends lost 6 bases and 3 bases respectively, with 23 bases between them. The CDR3 runs to 17 residues. CDR3 nucleotides: TGTGCCAGCAGCCATAGTTACCTCGGGACTCATAAAGAGACCCAGTACTTC. Its protein product is CASSHSYLGTHKETQYF.

The genes are TRBV4-1 and TRBJ1-1, with D possibly matching TRBD1 (6 bases). The germline V and J ends were trimmed by 7 bases and 3 bases, with 12 bases remaining between them. This CDR3 is 13 amino acids long. Germline-derived CDR1 and CDR2 are MGHRA and YSYEKL. The chain's CDR3 is CASTDDRYTEAFF. The CDR3 DNA reads TGCGCCAGCACCGATGACAGGTACACTGAAGCTTTCTTT.

This clone has a handful of counts. The chain carries TRBV19 and TRBJ2-5; D is unclear. V was clipped by 1 base and J by 5 bases, with 8 bases between them. Per germline, CDR1 LNHDA and CDR2 SQIVND (reference sequence). This CDR3 comprises 13 residues. As DNA, the CDR3 is TGTGCCAGTAGTATAGTCCCCCGCGAGACCCAGTACTTC. This gives the protein CASSIVPRETQYF.

This clone was observed a handful of times. For the CDR3, the DNA is TGTGCCAGTAGCGAAGGACAGTATGACTCTGGAAACACCATATATTTT. Translated, it gives CASSEGQYDSGNTIYF. The chain links TRBV19 to TRBJ1-3, with D possibly TRBD1 on 6 matching bases. This CDR3 is 16 amino acids long. The germline gives CDR1 LNHDA, CDR2 SQIVND (reference sequence). The ends were cut back, 6 bases at V and 0 bases at J, with 15 bases in the middle.

The V and J genes are TRBV18 and TRBJ1-2; D is perhaps TRBD1 (5 bases). V gave up 5 bases and J gave up 0 bases, with 13 bases separating them. This CDR3 region has 15 residues. Germline values: CDR1 KGHSH, CDR2 LQKENI. CDR3 nucleotide sequence: TGTGCCAGCTCATCAAGGGGCGCCTCTAACTATGGCTACACCTTC. This codes for CASSSRGASNYGYTF.

The CDR3 coding sequence is TGCAGCGTGCGGACTGACACAGATACGCAGTATTTT. Protein sequence: CSVRTDTDTQYF. The rearrangement uses TRBV29-1 and TRBJ2-3, with D possibly matching TRBD2 (5 bases). The CDR3 extends over 12 amino acids. The V end lost 6 bases, the J end lost 2 bases, and 9 bases lay between the germline ends. From germline, CDR1 is SQVTM and CDR2 ANQGSEA.

This CDR3 reads CATAPGQGNTIYF. In DNA form, the CDR3 reads TGTGCCACCGCCCCGGGTCAGGGAAACACCATATATTTT. This sequence joins TRBV7-2 and TRBJ1-3; D is ambiguous. Germline V lookup: CDR1 SGHTA, CDR2 FQGNSA. The CDR3 runs to 13 residues. Deletions cut 10 bases from V and 4 bases from J, with 14 bases between.

The chain carries TRBV7-2 and TRBJ2-3, with D unresolved. The ends were cut back, 1 base at V and 1 base at J, with 9 bases in the middle. The length of the CDR3 is 15 residues. The germline CDR1 and CDR2 sequences are SGHTA and FQGNSA. The CDR3 sequence is CASSLGGARTDTQYF. The CDR3 DNA sequence: TGTGCCAGCAGCTTAGGCGGAGCCCGCACAGATACGCAGTATTTT.